One sample yielded the 30 T cell receptor beta chains listed below, sequenced in a study of T cell clones after liver transplantation. Profiling relied on immunoSEQ multiplex PCR, and the TCRdb table lists in-frame clones only, not all of them. The repertoire has more than 15,000 clones, 80% of them found once; the top ten carry approximately 35%. The sample here was CD8+ T cells from blood, taken less than 50 months after liver transplant. These receptors originate from a human patient who received a liver transplant. Some T cells may originate from the graft donor.

The chain carries TRBV7-9 and TRBJ1-5; 8 nucleotides match TRBD1. V dropped 1 base and J dropped 2; count of bases not matched to a gene: 4. Germline CDR1 reads SEHNR; CDR2 reads FQNEAQ (reference sequence). This CDR3 has 16 residues. CDR3 sequence: CASSLGGTGGNQPQHF. In nucleotides, the CDR3 is TGTGCCAGCAGCTTAGGAGGGACAGGTGGCAATCAGCCCCAGCATTTT.

This chain connects TRBV7-9 to TRBJ2-7, with 7 bases fitting TRBD1. The CDR3 spans 16 residues. The germline CDR1 and CDR2 sequences are SEHNR and FQNEAQ (reference sequence). V was clipped by 5 bases and J by 3 bases; unmatched bases: 13. The CDR3 spells CASSHPRQGSGYEQYF. The CDR3 coding sequence is TGTGCCAGCAGCCACCCTCGACAGGGATCCGGCTACGAGCAGTACTTC.

The V call is TRBV4-3, the J call TRBJ2-2; 15 nucleotides line up with TRBD2. V lost 1 base and J lost 7; bases outside the gene matches: 4. This CDR3 is 17 amino acids long. Germline lookup yields CDR1 LGHNA and CDR2 YSLEER. Written as DNA, the CDR3 is TGCGCCAGCAGCCAAGGGACTAGCGGGGGGGTGAGCGGGGAGCTGTTTTTT. It specifies CASSQGTSGGVSGELFF.

V gene TRBV13 combines with J gene TRBJ1-4; tentative D call: TRBD1 (5 bases). This CDR3 comprises 18 residues. Trimming removed 5 bases from V and 8 bases from J, with 27 bases in between. CDR1 and CDR2 (germline): PRHDT, FYEKMQ (reference sequence). The CDR3 loop reads CASSASGATTPIGEKLFF. The CDR3 region has the DNA TGTGCCAGCAGCGCGAGTGGGGCCACGACCCCAATTGGCGAAAAACTGTTTTTT.

The chain combines TRBV7-6 with TRBJ1-1, with no clear D. Trimming left V 5 bases short and J 0 bases short, with 13 bases between. In germline, CDR1 is SGHVS, CDR2 FNYEAQ. The CDR3 loop spans 15 amino acids. CDR3 region: CASSPPAGVNTEAFF. The CDR3 DNA sequence: TGTGCCAGCAGCCCCCCGGCCGGAGTGAACACTGAAGCTTTCTTT.

The rearrangement joins TRBV27 to TRBJ1-1; D uncertain. Per germline, CDR1 MNHEY and CDR2 SMNVEV (reference sequence). The CDR3 loop spans 12 amino acids. Trimming pared 4 bases from V and 5 bases from J, leaving 8 bases between. The DNA for the CDR3 is TGTGCCAGCAGTTCCGGGCGTACTGAAGCTTTCTTT. Its protein product is CASSSGRTEAFF.

V gene TRBV30 combines with J gene TRBJ2-3, with TRBD2 as a possible D gene (5 bases). This CDR3 spans 12 amino acids. Germline V gives CDR1 GTSNPN, CDR2 SVGIG (reference sequence). V lost 2 bases and J lost 9, with 12 bases in between. CDR3 region: CAWSKGGDTQYF. The CDR3 DNA reads as TGTGCCTGGAGTAAAGGAGGCGACACGCAGTATTTT.

The V and J genes are TRBV6-5 and TRBJ2-3, with 14 nucleotides matching TRBD2. Losses at the gene ends were 2 bases for V and 12 bases for J; bases not matched to a gene: 7. The germline V gene encodes CDR1 MNHEY and CDR2 SVGAGI. The CDR3 loop spans 15 amino acids. In nucleotides, the CDR3 is TGTGCCAGCAGTTACGCGGGACTAGCGGGAGTCGGTCAGTATTTT. This encodes CASSYAGLAGVGQYF.

The CDR3 bases are TGTGCCAGCAGTTTAAGGGCGGGAGGGCCCTACAATGAGCAGTTCTTC. Its protein is CASSLRAGGPYNEQFF. The chain links TRBV27 to TRBJ2-1; 9 nucleotides align to TRBD2. The V gene end was trimmed by 2 bases and the J gene end by 2 bases; junction bases not matched to a gene: 4. Germline CDR1 is MNHEY and CDR2 is SMNVEV (reference sequence). The CDR3 runs to 16 residues.

The rearrangement links TRBV6-6 to TRBJ2-7; D ambiguous. The germline V gene has CDR1 MNHNY and CDR2 SVGAGI (reference sequence). CDR3 length equals 11 residues. Trimming cost V 8 bases and J 3 bases, with 8 bases left between them. The CDR3 DNA follows: TGTGCCAGCGGCTGGAGCTACGAGCAGTACTTC. Its protein is CASGWSYEQYF.

This chain connects TRBV4-1 to TRBJ2-5; TRBD1 matches at 7 bases. Looked up from germline, CDR1 is MGHRA and CDR2 is YSYEKL. The CDR3 covers 14 residues. The V and J ends lost 2 bases and 3 bases, in that order; junction bases with no gene match: 3. The CDR3 nucleotides read TGCGCCAGCAGCCAACCGACAGGGAAAGAGACCCAGTACTTC. This gives the protein CASSQPTGKETQYF.

The chain uses TRBV19 and TRBJ2-1; D gene unclear. With 6 bases removed from V and 0 bases from J, the gap between germline ends came to 12 bases. Per the germline V gene, CDR1 is LNHDA and CDR2 is SQIVND (reference sequence). The CDR3 consists of 15 residues. The CDR3, as DNA: TGTGCCAGTAGGCCAGAGCTCCTCTCCTACAATGAGCAGTTCTTC. Translating it yields CASRPELLSYNEQFF.

The rearrangement links TRBV11-1 to TRBJ1-2, with D possibly being TRBD1 (5 bases). CDR3 length: 17 amino acids. Germline-derived CDR1 and CDR2 are SGHAT and FQDESV (reference sequence). Trimming pared 3 bases from V and 2 bases from J, leaving 19 bases between. CDR3 loop: CASSLDIKAGKNYGYTF. CDR3 sequence (DNA): TGTGCCAGCAGCTTGGACATTAAGGCTGGAAAGAACTATGGCTACACCTTC.

The gene calls are TRBV6-5 and TRBJ2-1; D uncertain. Germline V gene lookup returns CDR1 MNHEY and CDR2 SVGAGI. CDR3 length: 15 amino acids. Trimming stripped 3 bases from V and 2 bases from J, with 11 bases between. DNA for the CDR3: TGTGCCAGCAGTTATTTGGATACCCCCTACAATGAGCAGTTCTTC. This codes for CASSYLDTPYNEQFF.

The V call is TRBV4-1, the J call TRBJ2-3; D remains unclear. Germline V lookup: CDR1 MGHRA, CDR2 YSYEKL. This CDR3 comprises 14 residues. Deletions cut 1 base from V and 5 bases from J, with 10 bases between. The CDR3, as DNA: TGCGCCAGCAGCCAAGTGGGCCCGCAAGATACGCAGTATTTT. Its protein product is CASSQVGPQDTQYF.

The chain employs TRBV9 and TRBJ2-5, with 8 positions matching TRBD1. The CDR3 covers 15 residues. J lost 5 bases, V lost 0 bases, and 6 bases had no gene match. The germline V gene has CDR1 SGDLS and CDR2 YYNGEE. The CDR3 loop is CASSVGPGGEETQYF. The DNA for the CDR3 is TGTGCCAGCAGCGTAGGTCCAGGGGGCGAGGAGACCCAGTACTTC.

The rearrangement uses TRBV4-1 and TRBJ2-7; D is perhaps TRBD1 (5 bases). This CDR3 is 14 amino acids long. CDR1 and CDR2 from the germline V gene are MGHRA and YSYEKL. With 1 base removed from V and 2 bases from J, the gap between germline ends came to 9 bases. The CDR3 DNA sequence: TGCGCCAGCAGCCAAGTAACAGGAACCTACGAGCAGTACTTC. The encoded protein is CASSQVTGTYEQYF.

In this sample, this clone turned up once. The chain carries TRBV10-1 and TRBJ2-1, with D perhaps TRBD2 (6 bases). The CDR3 has 17 amino acids. V was pared by 6 bases and J by 2 bases, with 20 bases between. The germline V gene encodes CDR1 WNHNN and CDR2 SYGVQD (reference sequence). CDR3 coding DNA: TGCGCCAGCAGCCATCGGGACTTGGGGATTACCTACAATGAGCAGTTCTTC. Amino acids: CASSHRDLGITYNEQFF.

The chain uses TRBV5-4 and TRBJ2-1; 7 positions agree with TRBD2. Trimming cost V 1 base and J 7 bases; bases outside gene matches: 14. Germline CDR1 and CDR2: SGHNT and YYREEE (reference sequence). The CDR3 loop spans 17 amino acids. CDR3 region: CASSLRGMGGRGNEQFF. The CDR3 coding sequence is TGTGCCAGCAGCTTGCGTGGTATGGGCGGGAGAGGGAATGAGCAGTTCTTC.

J is TRBJ1-5 and V is TRBV5-6, with unresolved D. CDR1 is SGHDT and CDR2 is YYEEEE in the germline V gene. With 2 bases removed from V and 8 bases from J, the gap between germline ends came to 14 bases. There are 14 residues in the CDR3. For the CDR3, the DNA is TGTGCCAGCAGCTTTGGGATCGGCGGAGAGCCCCAGCATTTT. As protein: CASSFGIGGEPQHF.

In nucleotides, the CDR3 is TGTGCCAGCAGCCCGATCCTAGCGGTTCGGTATACGCAGTATTTT. Translating gives CASSPILAVRYTQYF. This sequence joins TRBV11-2 and TRBJ2-3; TRBD2 agrees at 7 bases. V trimming: 5 bases; J trimming: 7 bases; junction bases outside the gene matches: 12. CDR1 SGHAT and CDR2 FQNNGV come from the germline V gene. The CDR3 is made up of 15 amino acids.

The chain carries TRBV5-6 and TRBJ2-7, with unresolved D. Trimming shortened V by 5 bases and J by 5 bases, and 8 bases separated the two germline ends. CDR1 is SGHDT, CDR2 YYEEEE, per germline. The CDR3 has 11 residues. CDR3 residues: CASRDLDEQYF. CDR3 DNA: TGTGCCAGCAGAGACTTGGACGAGCAGTACTTC.

The chain combines TRBV7-3 with TRBJ2-1, with a possible D match to TRBD2 (5 bases). The V end lost 1 base, the J end lost 8 bases, and 15 bases lay between the germline ends. The CDR3 spans 15 residues. Germline loops: CDR1 SGHTA, CDR2 FQGTGA. The CDR3 loop reads CASSLRTGMEDEQFF. The CDR3 coding sequence is TGTGCCAGCAGCTTAAGGACCGGGATGGAGGATGAGCAGTTCTTC.

V and J are TRBV7-3 and TRBJ2-1, with 9 positions matching TRBD2. V shed 5 bases, J shed 4 bases, and the junction held 12 bases outside the gene matches. Germline V gene lookup returns CDR1 SGHTA and CDR2 FQGTGA. The CDR3 consists of 17 residues. The CDR3 DNA sequence: TGTGCCAGCAGCCAAGGGACCCGACTAGCGGCTTACAATGAGCAGTTCTTC. Encoded protein: CASSQGTRLAAYNEQFF.

This chain uses TRBV9 with TRBJ2-5; D possibly corresponds to TRBD2 (6 bases). The CDR3 totals 16 residues. Germline CDR1 is SGDLS and CDR2 is YYNGEE. The V end was cut by 0 bases, the J end by 5 bases, with 17 bases between. The CDR3 sequence is CASSVDSRGIGETQYF. The DNA of the CDR3 is TGTGCCAGCAGCGTAGATTCACGGGGGATTGGTGAGACCCAGTACTTC.

The gene calls are TRBV12-5 and TRBJ1-2; D unresolved. The CDR3 length is 12 residues. Germline CDR1 is LGHNT and CDR2 is FRNRAP. Trimming left V 9 bases short and J 0 bases short, with 8 bases between. CDR3 protein: CASSRSNYGYTF. In nucleotides, the CDR3 is TGTGCTAGCTCCCGATCTAACTATGGCTACACCTTC.

The CDR3 sequence is CASSLSTGAGNTIYF. DNA of the CDR3: TGTGCCAGCAGCTTATCTACAGGGGCGGGAAACACCATATATTTT. The rearrangement uses TRBV11-2 and TRBJ1-3, with TRBD1 matching over 7 bases. CDR1 SGHAT and CDR2 FQNNGV come from the germline V gene. J gave up 4 bases and V 2 bases, and 5 bases lay outside the gene matches. The CDR3 totals 15 residues.

The chain couples TRBV7-3 to TRBJ2-5; 11 bases align to TRBD2. Trimming at V came to 2 bases and at J to 4 bases, leaving 0 bases not matched to a gene. Germline V gene lookup returns CDR1 SGHTA and CDR2 FQGTGA. This CDR3 has 14 residues. Here the CDR3 reads CASSLGLAGETQYF. The CDR3 coding sequence is TGTGCCAGCAGCTTAGGACTAGCGGGAGAGACCCAGTACTTC.

This chain's CDR3 is CASNHKPGYTEAFF. CDR3 coding DNA: TGTGCCAGCAACCACAAACCCGGATACACTGAAGCTTTCTTT. The chain couples TRBV6-5 to TRBJ1-1; D gene uncertain. Trimming took 7 bases from V and 3 from J, leaving 15 bases between them. The CDR3 has 14 residues. Per germline, CDR1 MNHEY and CDR2 SVGAGI.

The rearrangement joins TRBV6-5 to TRBJ2-7, with TRBD1 identical over 11 bases. Germline V CDR1 and CDR2: MNHEY, SVGAGI. The CDR3 has 15 residues. With V trimmed by 7 bases and J by 5 bases, 10 bases remained unmatched. CDR3 nucleotides: TGTGCCAGCATCGAGTCGAGGACAGGGGGCCACGAGCAGTACTTC. Its translation is CASIESRTGGHEQYF.